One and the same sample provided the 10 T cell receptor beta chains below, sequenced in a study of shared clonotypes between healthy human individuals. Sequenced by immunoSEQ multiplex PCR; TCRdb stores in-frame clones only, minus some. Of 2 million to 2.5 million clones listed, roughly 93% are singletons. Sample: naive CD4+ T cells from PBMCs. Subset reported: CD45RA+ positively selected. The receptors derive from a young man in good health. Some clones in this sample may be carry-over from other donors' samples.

CDR3 bases: TGTGCCAGCAGCTTGGACATCGTGACACCGGGGACCCAGTACTTC. Translation: CASSLDIVTPGTQYF. This sequence joins TRBV5-4 and TRBJ2-5; D is undetermined. The germline V and J ends were trimmed by 0 bases and 7 bases, with 16 bases remaining between them. Germline CDR1 reads SGHNT; CDR2 reads YYREEE (reference sequence). The CDR3 covers 15 residues.

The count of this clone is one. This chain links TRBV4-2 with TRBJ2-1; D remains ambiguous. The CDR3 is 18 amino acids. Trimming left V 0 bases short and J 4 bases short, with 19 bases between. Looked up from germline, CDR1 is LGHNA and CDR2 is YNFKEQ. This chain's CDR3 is CASSQDSHLTVNYNEQFF. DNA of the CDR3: TGTGCCAGCAGCCAAGATTCTCACCTGACTGTGAATTACAATGAGCAGTTCTTC.

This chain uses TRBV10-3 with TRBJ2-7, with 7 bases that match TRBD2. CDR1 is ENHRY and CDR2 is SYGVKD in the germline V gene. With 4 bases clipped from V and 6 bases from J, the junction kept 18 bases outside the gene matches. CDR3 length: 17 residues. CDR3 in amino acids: CAISGGSADRLAGEQYF. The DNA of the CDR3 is TGTGCCATCAGTGGAGGTTCGGCCGATAGACTAGCCGGCGAGCAGTACTTC.

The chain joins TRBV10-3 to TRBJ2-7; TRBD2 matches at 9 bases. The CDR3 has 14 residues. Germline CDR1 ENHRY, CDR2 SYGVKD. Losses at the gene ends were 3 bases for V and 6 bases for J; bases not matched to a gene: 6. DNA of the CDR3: TGTGCCATCAGTGAAGCGGGAGGAATCCCCGAGCAGTACTTC. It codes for CAISEAGGIPEQYF.

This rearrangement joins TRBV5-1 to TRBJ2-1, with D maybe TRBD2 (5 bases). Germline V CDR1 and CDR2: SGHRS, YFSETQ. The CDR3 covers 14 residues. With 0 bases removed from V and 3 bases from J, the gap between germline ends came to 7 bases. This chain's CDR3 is CASSLAGDYNEQFF. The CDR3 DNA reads TGCGCCAGCAGCTTGGCCGGGGACTACAATGAGCAGTTCTTC.

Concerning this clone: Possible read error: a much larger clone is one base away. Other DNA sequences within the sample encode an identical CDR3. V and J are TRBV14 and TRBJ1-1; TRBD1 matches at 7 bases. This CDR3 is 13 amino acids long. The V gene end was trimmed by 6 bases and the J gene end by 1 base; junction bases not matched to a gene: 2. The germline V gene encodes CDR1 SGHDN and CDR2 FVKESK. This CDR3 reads CASSRQGNTEAFF. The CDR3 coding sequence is TGTGCCAGCAGTAGACAGGGGAACACTGAAGCTTTCTTT.

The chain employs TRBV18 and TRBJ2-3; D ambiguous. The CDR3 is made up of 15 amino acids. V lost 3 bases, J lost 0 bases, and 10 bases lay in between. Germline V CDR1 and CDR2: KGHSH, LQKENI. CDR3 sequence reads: CASSPTGLSTDTQYF. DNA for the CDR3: TGTGCCAGCTCACCTACGGGTTTGAGCACAGATACGCAGTATTTT. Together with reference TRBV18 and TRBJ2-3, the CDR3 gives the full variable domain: NAGVMQNPRHLVRRRGQEARLRCSPMKGHSHVYWYRQLPEEGLKFMVYLQKENIIDESGMPKERFSAEFPKEGPSILRIQQVVRGDSAAYFCASSPTGLSTDTQYFGPGTRLTVL.

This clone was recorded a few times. This chain's CDR3 is CASSTGRRAAFF. The CDR3 coding sequence is TGTGCCAGCAGCACAGGCCGGAGAGCGGCTTTCTTT. The gene calls are TRBV7-9 and TRBJ1-1; D might be TRBD1 (5 bases). V dropped 5 bases and J dropped 11 bases, with 15 bases sitting between them. In germline, CDR1 is SEHNR, CDR2 FQNEAQ (reference sequence). CDR3 size: 12 residues. Supplemented by reference TRBV7-9 and TRBJ1-1, the full variable domain reads DTGVSQNPRHKITKRGQNVTFRCDPISEHNRLYWYRQTLGQGPEFLTYFQNEAQLEKSRLLSDRFSAERPKGSFSTLEIQRTEQGDSAMYLCASSTGRRAAFFGQGTRLTVV.

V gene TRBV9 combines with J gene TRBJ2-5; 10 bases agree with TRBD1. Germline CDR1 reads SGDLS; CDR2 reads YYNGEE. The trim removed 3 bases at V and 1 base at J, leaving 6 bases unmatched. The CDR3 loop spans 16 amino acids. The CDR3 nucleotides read TGTGCCAGCAGCGCCGGGCGGACAGGGGGCCAAGAGACCCAGTACTTC. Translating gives CASSAGRTGGQETQYF.

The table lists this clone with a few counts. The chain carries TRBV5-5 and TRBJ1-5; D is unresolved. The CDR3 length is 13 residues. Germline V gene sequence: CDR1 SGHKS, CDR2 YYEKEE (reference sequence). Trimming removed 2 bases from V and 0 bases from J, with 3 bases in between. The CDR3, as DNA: TGTGCCAGCAGCTTTTATAGCAATCAGCCCCAGCATTTT. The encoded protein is CASSFYSNQPQHF.